This is a list of T cell receptor beta chains from one sample in a study of OX40 agonist ivuxolimab in advanced cancers. Clones were sequenced by immunoSEQ multiplex PCR, and TCRdb holds only the in-frame ones, with some missing. The sample has 120,000 or so clones, roughly 87% seen once. Material: CD4+ or CD8+ T cells sorted from blood, obtained in a trial of the OX40 agonist ivuxolimab. Source of these receptors: an adult with an advanced solid tumor such as melanoma, head and neck, liver or kidney cancer. The CDR3 runs from the conserved cysteine through the conserved F or W. A D gene is named only where the DNA matches it firmly. Not every row has a clone size; where given, it reads once, few, many or a size class.

d_gene: NA
j_gene: TRBJ1-5
abundance: NA
v_gene: TRBV7-6
CDR3aa: CASSRDQGQPQHF
CDR3nt: TGTGCCAGCAGTCGGGATCAGGGTCAGCCCCAGCATTTT

d_gene: TRBD1
j_gene: TRBJ2-5
abundance: NA
v_gene: TRBV6-6
CDR3aa: CASSLTGEGETQYF
CDR3nt: TGTGCCAGCAGTTTAACAGGGGAAGGGGAGACCCAGTACTTC

d_gene: TRBD1
j_gene: TRBJ1-1
abundance: NA
v_gene: TRBV4-2
CDR3aa: CASSQSDRANTEAFF
CDR3nt: TGTGCCAGCAGCCAGTCGGACAGGGCGAACACTGAAGCTTTCTTT

d_gene: TRBD1
j_gene: TRBJ1-1
abundance: NA
v_gene: TRBV18
CDR3aa: CASSELRDRIEAFF
CDR3nt: TGTGCCAGCTCAGAACTCCGGGACAGAATTGAAGCTTTCTTT

d_gene: NA
j_gene: TRBJ1-6
abundance: NA
v_gene: TRBV19
CDR3aa: CASSEGSYNSPLHF
CDR3nt: TGTGCCAGTAGCGAGGGCTCCTATAATTCACCCCTCCACTTT

d_gene: NA
j_gene: TRBJ2-2
abundance: NA
v_gene: TRBV7-8
CDR3aa: CASSPPGLNTGELFF
CDR3nt: TGTGCCAGCAGCCCCCCGGGGCTAAACACCGGGGAGCTGTTTTTT

d_gene: NA
j_gene: TRBJ1-1
abundance: NA
v_gene: TRBV6-8
CDR3aa: CASSERSEAFF
CDR3nt: TGTGCCAGCAGTGAGAGGTCTGAAGCTTTCTTT

d_gene: NA
j_gene: TRBJ1-2
abundance: once
v_gene: TRBV7-2
CDR3aa: CASSLGGGDLYGYTF
CDR3nt: TGTGCCAGCAGCTTAGGTGGGGGCGATCTTTATGGCTACACCTTC

d_gene: NA
j_gene: TRBJ2-1
abundance: NA
v_gene: TRBV11-1
CDR3aa: CASSQAIRAEQFF
CDR3nt: TGTGCCAGCAGCCAAGCAATAAGGGCTGAGCAGTTCTTC

d_gene: TRBD1
j_gene: TRBJ1-2
abundance: NA
v_gene: TRBV5-6
CDR3aa: CASSQDRDYGYTF
CDR3nt: TGTGCCAGCAGCCAAGACAGGGACTATGGCTACACCTTC

d_gene: NA
j_gene: TRBJ1-1
abundance: few
v_gene: TRBV18
CDR3aa: CASSPSDFRTEAFF
CDR3nt: TGTGCCAGCTCACCCTCGGATTTTAGGACTGAAGCTTTCTTT

d_gene: NA
j_gene: TRBJ2-5
abundance: NA
v_gene: TRBV5-4
CDR3aa: CASSFPYQETQYF
CDR3nt: TGTGCCAGCAGCTTCCCGTACCAAGAGACCCAGTACTTC

d_gene: NA
j_gene: TRBJ1-2
abundance: NA
v_gene: TRBV19
CDR3aa: CASSMYRGSDYGYTF
CDR3nt: TGTGCCAGTAGTATGTATCGGGGGTCGGACTATGGCTACACCTTC

d_gene: NA
j_gene: TRBJ1-1
abundance: NA
v_gene: TRBV6-5
CDR3aa: CASSPALRTEAFF
CDR3nt: TGTGCCAGCAGCCCCGCCCTTAGGACTGAAGCTTTCTTT

d_gene: NA
j_gene: TRBJ1-2
abundance: NA
v_gene: TRBV4-2
CDR3aa: CASSQSGSFGYTF
CDR3nt: TGTGCCAGCAGCCAGTCTGGTAGTTTTGGCTACACCTTC